This T cell receptor beta chain originates from a study of response to subunit inactivated influenza vaccine. TCRdb analysed the RT-PCR reads with MiXCR anew, one entry per CDR3 protein. The table records about 520,000 distinct CDR3 sequences, about 25% of them present only once. Points from the study as a whole: Authors suggested few new T cells are recruited by each seasonal influenza vaccination.

This clonotype was counted between two and nine times. The antigen is undetermined. Sequencing used CD4+ T cells sorted from PBMCs, obtained roughly 5 days after vaccination. The receptor was derived from a man in his fifties or sixties who received an inactivated influenza vaccine.

CDR3 nucleotide sequence: TGTGCCAGCACCAAAAGCCCGGGTGGGGCCAACGTCCTGACTTTC. Protein: CASTKSPGGANVLTF. This chain uses TRBV6-1 with TRBJ2-6; no reliable D call. The CDR3 contains 15 residues. Germline-derived CDR1 and CDR2 are MNHNS and SASEGT. V lost 7 bases and J 3 bases, leaving 13 bases between the germline ends.